This T cell receptor (beta chain) is drawn from a study of cytomegalovirus exposure and HLA in healthy donors (dated 2017 in TCRdb). Broadly, across the study: According to a later analysis, one platform produced both the 100 to 150 validation repertoires and the approximately 600 repertoires of the first cohort. The aim of the study was to test whether cataloging public T cell receptors could identify signatures of past pathogen exposure. A separate validation cohort of 100 to 150 different subjects was used in addition to the roughly 670-subject first cohort. The study combined high-throughput TCR immunosequencing, statistical association of individual TCRs with disease status, and machine learning to predict cytomegalovirus infection status. Beyond this particular receptor, the publication reports: The study listed 170 or so TCR beta chains as associated with cytomegalovirus. The authors suggested that the approach could potentially be extended to other disease states and immunological phenotypes. Of the cluster scores, roughly 95% were above 0 in a later analysis, which found that TCRs clustered in the first cohort also tended to co-occur in the 130 or so validation repertoires. Across donors, most TCR sequences were observed very rarely, whereas some public TCRs were present in many individuals. In vitro tests confirmed that a few of the cytomegalovirus-associated TCR beta chains recognize cytomegalovirus antigens. A later analysis lacked HLA typing for the validation cohort, so it scored co-occurrence in that cohort across all 120 or so repertoires. The classifier was reported to diagnose cytomegalovirus status with high specificity and sensitivity in both the original cohort and the validation cohort.

The donors were included in the validation cohort of some 120 subjects, a group kept apart from the roughly 730-subject first cohort. Spanning cysteine to phenylalanine, the CDR3 consists of 17 amino acids. Kept here is only the CDR3 DNA, which spans 51 bases and is read in frame from base 1. In the germline V gene, CDR1 corresponds to ENHRY and CDR2 to SYGVKD. After removal of 6 bases from V and 3 bases from J, the junction retains 8 bases not matched to a gene. Remarks on this clone: Its antigen is unknown. Per-base quality was not reported, and no clone a single base away is much larger than it.

The library was generated by the immunoSEQ multiplex PCR assay. On the study's bioinformatics: To diagnose cytomegalovirus status from the catalog of TCR beta chain sequences, a statistical classification framework was built. Sourced from immuneACCESS, this table was stored by TCRdb with only in-frame sequences that have V and J called. A share of the clones is absent; for the studies checked, an unresolved V gene accounts for under half, and the remainder has no known explanation. V and J calls and clone size are those listed in that table; D and trimming were worked out from the DNA. This sample has some 84,000 clones in its table, and roughly 90% of those were observed once. The top ten clones comprise roughly 1.9% of the sample.

The chain was built from TRBV10-3 and TRBJ2-3; 14 central bases correspond to TRBD2. This TCR was sampled from a man aged 25 to 40 in good health and CMV-seronegative. The sequenced sample consisted of PBMCs. The nucleotides are TGTGCCATCAGAGGCGGGACTAGCGGGAGTGGGACAGATACGCAGTATTTT. Translated, this is CAIRGGTSGSGTDTQYF.